These T cell receptor beta chains were read from a single sample in a study of blood T cells in healthy people across ages. TCRdb re-derived calls from the 5' RACE reads in MiXCR, one entry per CDR3 protein. Of hundreds of thousands of distinct CDR3 sequences listed, around two fifths were seen once; the top ten hold around 30%. The sample taken for sequencing was blood. Receptors were obtained from a man aged 80 or over in good health. The CDR3 runs from the conserved cysteine through the conserved F or W. The order of the fields is J gene, clone size, V gene, CDR3 length, D gene, CDR3 protein, CDR3 DNA. D genes are given only for firm matches. Size is omitted from some rows. Given values are once, few, many or a class for expanded clones.

>TRBJ2-4|.|TRBV5-1|16|.
CASSSAAGARGNIQYF
TGCGCCAGCAGCTCCGCGGCGGGGGCCAGGGGAAACATTCAGTACTTC
>TRBJ2-1|.|TRBV4-1|19|.
CASSQDTGDSFSIYNEQFF
TGCGCCAGCAGCCAAGATACCGGGGATTCGTTCTCGATCTACAATGAGCAGTTCTTC
>TRBJ1-5|many|TRBV5-5|15|TRBD1
CASSLDPRGNQPQHF
TGTGCCAGCAGCTTGGATCCCAGGGGGAATCAGCCCCAGCATTTT
>TRBJ1-4|.|TRBV20-1|14|TRBD1
CSAGGDRANEKLFF
TGCAGTGCCGGGGGGGACAGGGCTAATGAAAAACTGTTTTTT
>TRBJ2-3|.|TRBV20-1|16|TRBD2
CSARLSGRGSTDTQYF
TGCAGTGCTAGACTTAGCGGGAGGGGGAGCACAGATACGCAGTATTTT
>TRBJ2-3|many|TRBV5-6|18|TRBD2
CASSFPTGTSGNTDTQYF
TGTGCCAGCAGCTTCCCGACCGGGACTAGCGGGAACACAGATACGCAGTATTTT
>TRBJ2-7|.|TRBV20-1|15|TRBD1
CSAREPSGGRNEQYF
TGCAGTGCTAGAGAACCGTCAGGGGGCCGGAACGAGCAGTACTTC
>TRBJ2-7|.|TRBV14|15|.
CASSHSYTLGHEQYF
TGTGCCAGCAGCCATTCTTACACCCTGGGTCACGAGCAGTACTTC
>TRBJ1-6|.|TRBV4-3|16|TRBD1
CASSQETGSSNSPLHF
TGCGCCAGCAGCCAAGAGACAGGGAGCTCCAATTCACCCCTCCACTTT
>TRBJ2-7|.|TRBV13|15|.
CASSLGGLPQYEQYF
TGTGCCAGCAGCTTAGGCGGACTACCCCAGTACGAGCAGTACTTC
>TRBJ2-1|few|TRBV4-3|17|TRBD1
CASSQGAGTGVYAEQFF
TGCGCCAGCAGCCAAGGAGCCGGGACAGGGGTTTATGCGGAGCAGTTCTTC